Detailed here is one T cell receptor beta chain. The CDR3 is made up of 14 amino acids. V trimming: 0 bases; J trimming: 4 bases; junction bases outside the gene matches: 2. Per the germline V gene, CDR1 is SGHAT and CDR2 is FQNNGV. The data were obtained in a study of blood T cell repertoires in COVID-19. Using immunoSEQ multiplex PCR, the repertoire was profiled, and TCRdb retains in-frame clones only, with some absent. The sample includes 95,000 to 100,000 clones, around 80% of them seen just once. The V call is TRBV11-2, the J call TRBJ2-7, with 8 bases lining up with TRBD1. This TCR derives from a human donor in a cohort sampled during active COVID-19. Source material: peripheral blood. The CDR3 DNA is TGTGCCAGCAGCTTAGACCGACAGGGGTACGAGCAGTACTTC. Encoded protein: CASSLDRQGYEQYF.